One T cell receptor (beta chain) is described in this entry. This sample was taken from a study of PD-L1 blockade in urothelial cancer. Study-level information: Chemotherapy regimens numbering 0 to 3 had been given to patients. Across blood samples, T cells had a median count of about 140,000.

Per germline, CDR1 SEHNR and CDR2 FQNEAQ (reference sequence). Deletions cut 8 bases from V and 0 bases from J, with 10 bases between. The CDR3 spans 13 residues. This table comes from immunoSEQ multiplex PCR, and its TCRdb copy is limited to in-frame clones, with some not included. The sample carries about 49,000 clones, about four fifths recorded once. Time point indicated: pretreatment peripheral blood. All patients carried locally advanced or metastatic urothelial carcinoma. Sequenced material: PBMCs, taken around atezolizumab (anti-PD-L1) treatment. This clonotype was obtained from a man between 65 and 85 years old with urothelial cancer. This chain connects TRBV7-9 to TRBJ1-1, with unresolved D. CDR3 region: CASSPWLNTEAFF. CDR3 sequence (DNA): TGTGCCAGCTCGCCATGGCTGAACACTGAAGCTTTCTTT.